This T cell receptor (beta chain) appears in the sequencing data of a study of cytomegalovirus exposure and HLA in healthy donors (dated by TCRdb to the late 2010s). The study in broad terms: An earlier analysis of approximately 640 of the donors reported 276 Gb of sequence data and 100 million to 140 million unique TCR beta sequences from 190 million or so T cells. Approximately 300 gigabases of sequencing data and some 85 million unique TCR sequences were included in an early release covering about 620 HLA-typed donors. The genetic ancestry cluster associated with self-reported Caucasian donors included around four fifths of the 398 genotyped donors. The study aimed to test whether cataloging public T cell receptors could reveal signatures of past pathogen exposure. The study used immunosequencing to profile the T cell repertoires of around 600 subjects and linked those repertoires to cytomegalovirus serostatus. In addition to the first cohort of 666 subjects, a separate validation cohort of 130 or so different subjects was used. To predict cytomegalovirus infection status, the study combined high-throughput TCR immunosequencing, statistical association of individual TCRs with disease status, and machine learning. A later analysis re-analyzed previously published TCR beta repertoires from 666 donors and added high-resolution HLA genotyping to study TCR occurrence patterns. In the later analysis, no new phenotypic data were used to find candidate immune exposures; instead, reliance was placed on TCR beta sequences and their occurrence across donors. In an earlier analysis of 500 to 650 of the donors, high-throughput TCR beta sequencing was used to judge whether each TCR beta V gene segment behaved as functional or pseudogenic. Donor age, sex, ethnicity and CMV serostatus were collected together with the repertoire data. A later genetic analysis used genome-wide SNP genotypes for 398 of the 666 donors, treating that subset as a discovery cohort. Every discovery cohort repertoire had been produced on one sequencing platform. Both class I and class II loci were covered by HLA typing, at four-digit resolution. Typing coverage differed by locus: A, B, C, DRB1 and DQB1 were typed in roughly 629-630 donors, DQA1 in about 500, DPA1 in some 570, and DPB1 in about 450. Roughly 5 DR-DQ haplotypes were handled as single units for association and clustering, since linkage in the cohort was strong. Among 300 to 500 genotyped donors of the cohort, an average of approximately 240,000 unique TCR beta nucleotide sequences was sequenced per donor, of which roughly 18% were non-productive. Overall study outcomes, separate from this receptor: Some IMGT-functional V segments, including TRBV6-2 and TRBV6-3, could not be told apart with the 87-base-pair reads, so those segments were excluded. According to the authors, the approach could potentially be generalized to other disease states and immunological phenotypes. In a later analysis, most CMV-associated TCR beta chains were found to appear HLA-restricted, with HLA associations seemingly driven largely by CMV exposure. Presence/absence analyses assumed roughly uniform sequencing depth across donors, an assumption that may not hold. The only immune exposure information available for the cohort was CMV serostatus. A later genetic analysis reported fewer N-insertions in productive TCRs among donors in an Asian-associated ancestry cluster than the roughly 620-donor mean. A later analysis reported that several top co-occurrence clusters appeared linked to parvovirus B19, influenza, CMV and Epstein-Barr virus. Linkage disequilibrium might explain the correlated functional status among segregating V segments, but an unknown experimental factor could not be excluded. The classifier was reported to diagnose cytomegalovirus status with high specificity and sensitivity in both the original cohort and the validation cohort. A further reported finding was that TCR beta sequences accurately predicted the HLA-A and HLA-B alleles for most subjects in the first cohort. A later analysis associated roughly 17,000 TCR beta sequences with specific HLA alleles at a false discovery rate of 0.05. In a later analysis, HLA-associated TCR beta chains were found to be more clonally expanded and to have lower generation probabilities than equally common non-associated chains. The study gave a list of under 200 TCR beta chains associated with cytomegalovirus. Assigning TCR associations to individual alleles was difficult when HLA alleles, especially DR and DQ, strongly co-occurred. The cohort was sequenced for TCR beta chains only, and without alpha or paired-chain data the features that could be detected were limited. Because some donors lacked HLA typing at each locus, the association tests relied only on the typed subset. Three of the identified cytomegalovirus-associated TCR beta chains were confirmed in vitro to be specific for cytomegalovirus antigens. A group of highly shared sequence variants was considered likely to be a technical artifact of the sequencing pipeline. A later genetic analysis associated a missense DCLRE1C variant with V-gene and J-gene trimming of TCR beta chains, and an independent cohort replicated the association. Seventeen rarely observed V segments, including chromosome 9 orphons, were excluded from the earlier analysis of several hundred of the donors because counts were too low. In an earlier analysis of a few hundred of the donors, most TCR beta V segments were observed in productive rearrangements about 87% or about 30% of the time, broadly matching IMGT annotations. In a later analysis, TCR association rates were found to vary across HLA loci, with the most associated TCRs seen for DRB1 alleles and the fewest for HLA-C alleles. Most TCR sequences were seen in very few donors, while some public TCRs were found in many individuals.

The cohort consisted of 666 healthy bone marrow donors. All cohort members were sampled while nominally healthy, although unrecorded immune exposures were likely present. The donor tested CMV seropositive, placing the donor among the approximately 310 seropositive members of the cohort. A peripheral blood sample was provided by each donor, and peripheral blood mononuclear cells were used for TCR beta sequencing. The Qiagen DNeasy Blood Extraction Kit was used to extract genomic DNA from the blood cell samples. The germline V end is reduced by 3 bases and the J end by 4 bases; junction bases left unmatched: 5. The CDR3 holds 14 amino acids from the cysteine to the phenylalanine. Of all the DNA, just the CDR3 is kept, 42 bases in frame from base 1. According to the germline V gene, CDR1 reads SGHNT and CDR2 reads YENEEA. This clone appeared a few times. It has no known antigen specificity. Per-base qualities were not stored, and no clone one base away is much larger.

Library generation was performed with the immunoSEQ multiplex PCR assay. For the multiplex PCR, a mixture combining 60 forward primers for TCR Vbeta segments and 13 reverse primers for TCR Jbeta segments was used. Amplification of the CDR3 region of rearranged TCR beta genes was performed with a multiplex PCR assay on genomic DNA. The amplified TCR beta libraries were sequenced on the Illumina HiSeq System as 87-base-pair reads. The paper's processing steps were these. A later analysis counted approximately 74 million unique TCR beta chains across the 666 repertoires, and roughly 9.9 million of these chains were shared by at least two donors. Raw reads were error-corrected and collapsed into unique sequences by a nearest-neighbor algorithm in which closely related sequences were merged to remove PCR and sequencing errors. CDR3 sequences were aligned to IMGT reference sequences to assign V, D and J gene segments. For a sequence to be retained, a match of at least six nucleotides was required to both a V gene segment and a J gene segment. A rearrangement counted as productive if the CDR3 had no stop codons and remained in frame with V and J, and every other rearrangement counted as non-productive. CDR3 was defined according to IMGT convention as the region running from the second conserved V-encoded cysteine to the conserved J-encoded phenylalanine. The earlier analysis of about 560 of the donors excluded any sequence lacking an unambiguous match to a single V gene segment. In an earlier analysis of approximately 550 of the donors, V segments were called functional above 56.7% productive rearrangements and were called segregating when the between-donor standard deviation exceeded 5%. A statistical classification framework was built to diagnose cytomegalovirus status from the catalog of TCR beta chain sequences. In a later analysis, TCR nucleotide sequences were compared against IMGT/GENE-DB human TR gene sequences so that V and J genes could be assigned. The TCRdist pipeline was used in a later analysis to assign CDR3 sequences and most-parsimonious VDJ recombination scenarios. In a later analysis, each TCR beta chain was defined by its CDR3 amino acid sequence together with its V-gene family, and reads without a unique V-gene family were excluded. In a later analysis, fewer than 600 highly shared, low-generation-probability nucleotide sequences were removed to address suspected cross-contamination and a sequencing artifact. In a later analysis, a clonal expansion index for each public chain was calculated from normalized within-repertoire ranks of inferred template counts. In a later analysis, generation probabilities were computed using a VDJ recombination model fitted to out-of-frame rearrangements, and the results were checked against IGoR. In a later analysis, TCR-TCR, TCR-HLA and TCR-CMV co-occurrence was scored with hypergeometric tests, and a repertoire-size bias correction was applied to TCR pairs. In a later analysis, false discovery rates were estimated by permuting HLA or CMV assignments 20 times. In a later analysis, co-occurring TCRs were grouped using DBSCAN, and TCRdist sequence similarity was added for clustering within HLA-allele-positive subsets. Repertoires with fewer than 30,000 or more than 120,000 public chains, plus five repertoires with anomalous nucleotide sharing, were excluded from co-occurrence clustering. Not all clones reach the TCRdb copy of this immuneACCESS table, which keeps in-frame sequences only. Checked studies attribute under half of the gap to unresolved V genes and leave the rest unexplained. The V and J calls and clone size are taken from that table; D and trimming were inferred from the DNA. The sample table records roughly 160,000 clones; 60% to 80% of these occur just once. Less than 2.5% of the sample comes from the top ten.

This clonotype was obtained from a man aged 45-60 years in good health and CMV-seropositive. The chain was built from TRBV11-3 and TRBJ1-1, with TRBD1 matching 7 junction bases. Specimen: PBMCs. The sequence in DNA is TGTGCCAGCAGCTTGACAGGGACGGGCACTGAAGCTTTCTTT. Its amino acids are CASSLTGTGTEAFF.